This entry lists 24 T cell receptor beta chains sequenced from one sample in a study of CD8 T cells in Susac syndrome. Reverse transcription used roughly 0.45 to 1 ug RNA and random hexamers. TCRdb recomputed calls from the immunoSEQ multiplex PCR reads with MiXCR, one row per CDR3 protein. The data contain some 110,000 distinct CDR3 sequences, just under 95% of them singletons. The material sequenced was CD8+ T cells from PBMCs. These receptors came from a human donor with Susac syndrome.

The chain recombines TRBV27 with TRBJ2-7; D might be TRBD2 (5 bases). The CDR3 has 12 amino acids. Germline loops: CDR1 MNHEY, CDR2 SMNVEV (reference sequence). Trimming pared 4 bases from V and 6 bases from J, leaving 10 bases between. Written as DNA, the CDR3 is TGTGCCAGCAGTTGGGGTGGAGGCGAGCAGTACTTC. This gives the protein CASSWGGGEQYF.

The chain carries TRBV6-6 and TRBJ1-6; D gene ambiguous. The germline V gene has CDR1 MNHNY and CDR2 SVGAGI (reference sequence). CDR3 length: 11 amino acids. The V end lost 5 bases, the J end lost 7 bases, and 3 bases lay between the germline ends. The chain's CDR3 is CASSDNSPLHF. In DNA, the CDR3 is TGTGCCAGCAGTGACAATTCACCCCTCCACTTT.

This clonotype was observed a single time. The rearrangement uses TRBV9 and TRBJ2-5; 7 nucleotides align to TRBD1. CDR3 length: 17 residues. Looked up from germline, CDR1 is SGDLS and CDR2 is YYNGEE. V gave up 0 bases and J gave up 0 bases; unmatched junction bases: 8. The CDR3: CASSVEGWGQYQETQYF. In DNA, the CDR3 is TGTGCCAGCAGCGTAGAGGGTTGGGGACAGTACCAAGAGACCCAGTACTTC.

The chain carries TRBV29-1 and TRBJ1-2, with unresolved D. Germline-derived CDR1 and CDR2 are SQVTM and ANQGSEA. This CDR3 is built from 10 residues. V dropped 5 bases and J dropped 8 bases, with 9 bases sitting between them. In DNA form, the CDR3 reads TGCAGCGTTCGTAGTGGGGGCTACACCTTC. Amino acids: CSVRSGGYTF.

This clonotype was seen a single time. The chain combines TRBV30 with TRBJ1-1; D not resolved. Per the germline V gene, CDR1 is GTSNPN and CDR2 is SVGIG (reference sequence). This CDR3 has 11 amino acids. V dropped 3 bases and J dropped 5 bases, with 7 bases sitting between them. The CDR3 protein is CAWRKETEAFF. The CDR3 DNA follows: TGTGCCTGGAGGAAAGAAACTGAAGCTTTCTTT.

This clonotype appeared once. The chain couples TRBV5-6 to TRBJ2-3; the D is unclear. Per germline, CDR1 SGHDT and CDR2 YYEEEE. This CDR3 has 15 amino acids. Trimming pared 0 bases from V and 5 bases from J, leaving 13 bases between. The CDR3 region has the DNA TGTGCCAGCAGCTTGGGGTTGCCTTCGGGAGATACGCAGTATTTT. It specifies CASSLGLPSGDTQYF.

This chain joins TRBV7-8 and TRBJ1-1; the D gene is possibly TRBD1 (5 bases). CDR1 SGHVS and CDR2 FQNEAQ come from the germline V gene. Deletions cut 5 bases from V and 6 bases from J, with 16 bases between. The CDR3 totals 14 residues. The CDR3 sequence: CASSPPGREAEAFF. The CDR3 DNA reads as TGTGCCAGCAGCCCACCGGGGCGGGAAGCTGAAGCTTTCTTT.

Here the CDR3 reads CSASKGPVETQYF. Here the CDR3 DNA reads TGCAGTGCTAGTAAGGGCCCAGTGGAGACCCAGTACTTC. This chain connects TRBV20-1 to TRBJ2-5; D call uncertain. V was shortened by 3 bases and J by 5 bases, with 13 bases between the two germline ends. The CDR3 is 13 amino acids. Germline V CDR1 and CDR2: DFQATT, SNEGSKA (reference sequence).

V and J are TRBV7-8 and TRBJ2-1, with 9 bases fitting TRBD2. V was pared by 2 bases and J by 3 bases, with 5 bases of the junction left unmatched. Germline CDR1 SGHVS, CDR2 FQNEAQ. This CDR3 spans 16 amino acids. The CDR3 nucleotides are TGTGCCAGCAGCTTACGAGCGGGGGGCATCTACAATGAGCAGTTCTTC. The encoded protein is CASSLRAGGIYNEQFF. Together with reference TRBV7-8 and TRBJ2-1, the CDR3 gives the full variable domain: GAGVSQSPRYKVAKRGQDVALRCDPISGHVSLFWYQQALGQGPEFLTYFQNEAQLDKSGLPSDRFFAERPEGSVSTLKIQRTQQEDSAVYLCASSLRAGGIYNEQFFGPGTRLTVL.

This chain links TRBV15 with TRBJ2-5; D is undetermined. From germline, CDR1 is LNHNV and CDR2 YYDKDF (reference sequence). The CDR3 is 13 amino acids. V shed 2 bases and J shed 4 bases, with 8 bases lying between them. DNA for the CDR3: TGTGCCACCAGCAGAAGAATTACAGAGACCCAGTACTTC. Translated, it gives CATSRRITETQYF. Drawing the rest from reference TRBV15 and TRBJ2-5, the complete variable domain is DAMVIQNPRYQVTQFGKPVTLSCSQTLNHNVMYWYQQKSSQAPKLLFHYYDKDFNNEADTPDNFQSRRPNTSFCFLDIRSPGLGDTAMYLCATSRRITETQYFGPGTRLLVL.

The chain links TRBV6-5 to TRBJ1-2, with D perhaps TRBD1 (5 bases). This CDR3 comprises 13 residues. Trimming left V 7 bases short and J 7 bases short, with 16 bases between. Per the germline V gene, CDR1 is MNHEY and CDR2 is SVGAGI. The CDR3 bases are TGTGCCAGCAAGGTTGGGGGTTCTAGTGGCTACACCTTC. Translating it yields CASKVGGSSGYTF.

Here the CDR3 reads CASSLATIGGEQFF. The CDR3 DNA reads TGTGCCAGCAGTCTAGCGACGATTGGGGGTGAGCAGTTCTTC. The gene calls are TRBV6-2 or TRBV6-3 and TRBJ2-1; possible D gene TRBD2, 6 bases. This CDR3 has 14 amino acids. Looked up from germline, CDR1 is MNHEY and CDR2 is SVGEGT. V lost 5 bases and J lost 9, with 17 bases in between.

DNA of the CDR3: TGTGCCAGCAGCTGGCGGGGACTAGGCAATGAGCAGTTCTTC. The encoded protein is CASSWRGLGNEQFF. The rearrangement joins TRBV5-4 to TRBJ2-1, with 8 bases that match TRBD2. Unmatched junction bases numbered 5, after V lost 3 bases and J lost 6 bases. From germline, CDR1 is SGHNT and CDR2 YYREEE (reference sequence). The CDR3 has 14 residues.

The chain recombines TRBV20-1 with TRBJ2-5, with D maybe TRBD2 (6 bases). The V and J ends lost 0 bases and 1 base respectively, with 12 bases between them. Germline CDR1 DFQATT, CDR2 SNEGSKA (reference sequence). The CDR3 sequence is 15 residues long. The CDR3 loop reads CSARDVLAPQETQYF. CDR3 coding DNA: TGCAGTGCTAGAGATGTCCTAGCGCCCCAAGAGACCCAGTACTTC.

The genes are TRBV5-4 and TRBJ2-7; TRBD1 is a possible D gene (5 bases). This CDR3 has 15 residues. The germline V gene encodes CDR1 SGHNT and CDR2 YYREEE (reference sequence). Trimming removed 4 bases at V and 3 bases at J, with 17 bases between. The CDR3 loop reads CASSLDGQPSYEQYF. CDR3 sequence (DNA): TGTGCCAGCAGCCTGGATGGACAACCAAGCTACGAGCAGTACTTC.

V usage is TRBV7-6 and J usage is TRBJ1-4; D not resolved. V was clipped by 5 bases and J by 6 bases, with 10 bases between them. The germline V gene has CDR1 SGHVS and CDR2 FNYEAQ. The CDR3 length is 13 residues. CDR3 region: CASSREADEKLFF. For the CDR3, the DNA is TGTGCCAGCAGCCGGGAGGCAGATGAAAAACTGTTTTTT. Together with reference TRBV7-6 and TRBJ1-4, the CDR3 gives the full variable domain: GAGVSQSPRYKVTKRGQDVALRCDPISGHVSLYWYRQALGQGPEFLTYFNYEAQQDKSGLPNDRFSAERPEGSISTLTIQRTEQRDSAMYRCASSREADEKLFFGSGTQLSVL.

The chain is built from TRBV20-1 and TRBJ2-7; 10 nucleotides align to TRBD1. This CDR3 is built from 14 residues. Per germline, CDR1 DFQATT and CDR2 SNEGSKA (reference sequence). With 0 bases clipped from V and 4 bases from J, the junction kept 3 bases outside the gene matches. The CDR3 sequence: CSARDPGQGYEQYF. The CDR3 bases are TGCAGTGCTAGAGATCCGGGACAGGGGTACGAGCAGTACTTC.

The chain joins TRBV9 to TRBJ2-6; D is uncertain. Between the trimmed V and J ends, which lost 7 bases and 3 bases, there was a span of 11 bases. Germline V gene data show CDR1 as SGDLS and CDR2 as YYNGEE. The CDR3 sequence is 14 residues long. The CDR3 sequence is CASGRSGGANVLTF. As DNA, the CDR3 is TGTGCCAGCGGTCGATCAGGTGGGGCCAACGTCCTGACTTTC. Looking up the rest from reference TRBV9 and TRBJ2-6 gives the full variable domain: DSGVTQTPKHLITATGQRVTLRCSPRSGDLSVYWYQQSLDQGLQFLIQYYNGEERAKGNILERFSAQQFPDLHSELNLSSLELGDSALYFCASGRSGGANVLTFGAGSRLTVL.

The rearrangement uses TRBV4-1 and TRBJ2-5; 7 positions match TRBD2. The CDR3 extends over 17 amino acids. Germline-derived CDR1 and CDR2 are MGHRA and YSYEKL. V trimming: 0 bases; J trimming: 4 bases; junction bases outside the gene matches: 11. The chain's CDR3 is CASSQDPSSGVGETQYF. The CDR3 DNA reads as TGCGCCAGCAGCCAAGACCCATCGAGCGGGGTGGGAGAGACCCAGTACTTC.

This clonotype was seen only a few times. J is TRBJ2-3 and V is TRBV12-3 or TRBV12-4, with D unclear. The CDR3 runs to 12 residues. The V end lost 6 bases, the J end lost 6 bases, and 10 bases lay between the germline ends. CDR3 loop: CASSPTPDTQYF. The CDR3 nucleotides read TGTGCCAGCAGCCCGACGCCCGATACGCAGTATTTT.

The CDR3 region has the DNA TGTGCCAGCAGTTTAGGGCAGGAGGCGCTCAATGAGCAGTTCTTC. This sequence encodes CASSLGQEALNEQFF. The V gene is TRBV12-3 or TRBV12-4, the J gene TRBJ2-1; tentatively, D is TRBD2 (5 bases). V lost 1 base to trimming and J lost 6 bases, with 13 bases between them. This CDR3 spans 15 amino acids.

The V and J genes are TRBV5-1 and TRBJ2-3; D is ambiguous. This CDR3 region has 12 residues. Germline CDR1 reads SGHRS; CDR2 reads YFSETQ. Trimming stripped 1 base from V and 6 bases from J, with 6 bases between. CDR3 nucleotide sequence: TGCGCCAGCAGCTTGTTGTGGGATACGCAGTATTTT. Amino acid sequence: CASSLLWDTQYF.

The chain combines TRBV7-3 with TRBJ1-1, with 9 bases matching TRBD1. This CDR3 region has 14 residues. Germline-derived CDR1 and CDR2 are SGHTA and FQGTGA. The V segment lost 6 bases and the J segment 8 bases; nucleotides outside the gene matches: 10. This CDR3 reads CASSLTGGFTEAFF. In DNA form, the CDR3 reads TGTGCCAGCAGTTTGACAGGGGGTTTTACAGAAGCTTTCTTT.

The V and J genes are TRBV7-9 and TRBJ2-7; no clear D gene. The germline V gene encodes CDR1 SEHNR and CDR2 FQNEAQ (reference sequence). V lost 2 bases to trimming and J lost 3 bases, with 14 bases between them. The CDR3 is 15 amino acids. The CDR3 DNA follows: TGTGCCAGCAGCTTAATTGGTCAGGCCCTCTACGAGCAGTACTTC. Amino acid sequence: CASSLIGQALYEQYF. Full variable domain (missing parts from reference TRBV7-9 and TRBJ2-7): DTGVSQNPRHKITKRGQNVTFRCDPISEHNRLYWYRQTLGQGPEFLTYFQNEAQLEKSRLLSDRFSAERPKGSFSTLEIQRTEQGDSAMYLCASSLIGQALYEQYFGPGTRLTVT.